These 6 T cell receptor beta chains were sequenced from one sample in a study of control samples from healthy donors and cancer patients. The method was immunoSEQ multiplex PCR; TCRdb's version includes in-frame clones alone and lacks a portion of them. The table lists tens of thousands of clones, over 85% of them singletons. Sequencing input: PBMCs. The receptor source for this set is a woman aged 55-70 years with head and neck cancer.

This clone was observed a few times. J is TRBJ1-5 and V is TRBV19; D may be TRBD1 (5 bases). The CDR3 contains 14 residues. CDR1 is LNHDA, CDR2 SQIVND, per germline (reference sequence). Trimming removed 6 bases from V and 5 bases from J, with 14 bases in between. As DNA, the CDR3 is TGTGCCAGTAGAAAGGACATCCGTGATCAGCCCCAGCATTTT. This translates into CASRKDIRDQPQHF.

The rearrangement uses TRBV6-5 and TRBJ2-5, with TRBD1 as a possible D gene (6 bases). Trimming left V 2 bases short and J 2 bases short, with 15 bases between. From germline, CDR1 is MNHEY and CDR2 SVGAGI. The length of the CDR3 is 16 residues. The DNA for the CDR3 is TGTGCCAGCAGTTACACCTCGACAGGAGGACAAGAGACCCAGTACTTC. Encoded protein: CASSYTSTGGQETQYF.

This chain joins TRBV19 and TRBJ1-1, with no clear D. Germline assignment: CDR1 LNHDA and CDR2 SQIVND (reference sequence). Trimming cost V 2 bases and J 1 base, with 11 bases left between them. This CDR3 contains 15 residues. CDR3 nucleotide sequence: TGTGCCAGTAGTATAAGCGGGATGGCGAACACTGAAGCTTTCTTT. It encodes CASSISGMANTEAFF.

The V call is TRBV15, the J call TRBJ2-5; no firm D call. Trimming took off 0 bases at V and 1 base at J, with 6 bases between the two ends. The CDR3 extends over 14 amino acids. Germline V CDR1 and CDR2: LNHNV, YYDKDF (reference sequence). This CDR3 is CATSRDLGQETQYF. CDR3 in DNA: TGTGCCACCAGCAGAGATTTGGGCCAAGAGACCCAGTACTTC.

This rearrangement joins TRBV7-8 to TRBJ2-7; TRBD1 aligns across 9 bases. The V and J ends lost 1 base and 2 bases, in that order; junction bases with no gene match: 9. The CDR3 runs to 17 residues. The germline CDR1 and CDR2 sequences are SGHVS and FQNEAQ. The CDR3: CASSLGLIWDRAYEQYF. CDR3 sequence (DNA): TGTGCCAGCAGCTTAGGTCTTATATGGGACAGGGCCTACGAGCAGTACTTC.

The rearrangement links TRBV18 to TRBJ2-3; weak D call: TRBD1 (5 bases). In germline, CDR1 is KGHSH, CDR2 LQKENI. The CDR3 loop spans 17 amino acids. V dropped 2 bases and J dropped 2 bases, with 17 bases sitting between them. CDR3 DNA sequence: TGTGCCAGCTCACCAACGTCGCAGATAGGGGACACAGATACGCAGTATTTT. This codes for CASSPTSQIGDTDTQYF.